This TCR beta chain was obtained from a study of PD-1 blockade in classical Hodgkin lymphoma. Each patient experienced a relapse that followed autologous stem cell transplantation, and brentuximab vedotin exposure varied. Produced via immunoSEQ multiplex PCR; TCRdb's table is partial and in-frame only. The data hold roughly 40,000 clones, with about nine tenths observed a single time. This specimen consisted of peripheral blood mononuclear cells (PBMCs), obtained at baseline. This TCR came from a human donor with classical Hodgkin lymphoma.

CDR3: CASSLRGFTEAFF. CDR3 nucleotide sequence: TGTGCCAGCAGTTTACGGGGCTTTACTGAAGCTTTCTTT. The chain links TRBV28 to TRBJ1-1; possibly TRBD1 for D (5 bases). V lost 2 bases to trimming and J lost 5 bases, with 9 bases between them. The CDR3 loop spans 13 amino acids. CDR1 is MDHEN and CDR2 is SYDVKM in the germline V gene.